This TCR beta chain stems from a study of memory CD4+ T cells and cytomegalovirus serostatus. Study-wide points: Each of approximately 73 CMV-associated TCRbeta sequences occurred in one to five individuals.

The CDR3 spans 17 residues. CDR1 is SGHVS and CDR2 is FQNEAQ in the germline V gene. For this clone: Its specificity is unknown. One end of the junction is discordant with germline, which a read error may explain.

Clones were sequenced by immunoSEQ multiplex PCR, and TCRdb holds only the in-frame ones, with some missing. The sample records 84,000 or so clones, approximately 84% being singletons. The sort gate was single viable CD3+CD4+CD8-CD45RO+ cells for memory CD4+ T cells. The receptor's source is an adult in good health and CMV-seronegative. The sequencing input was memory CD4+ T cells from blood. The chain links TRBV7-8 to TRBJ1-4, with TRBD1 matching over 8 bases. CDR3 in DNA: TGTGCCAGCACCTTACCCTCCAGGGGGCCCTACCCCCTTAAACTGTTTTTT. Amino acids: CASTLPSRGPYPLKLFF. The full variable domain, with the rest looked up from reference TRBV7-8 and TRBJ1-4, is GAGVSQSPRYKVAKRGQDVALRCDPISGHVSLFWYQQALGQGPEFLTYFQNEAQLDKSGLPSDRFFAERPEGSVSTLKIQRTQQEDSAVYLCASTLPSRGPYPLKLFFGSGTQLSVL.